This TCR beta chain is from a study of T cells in Graves' hyperthyroidism and ophthalmopathy. V lost 6 bases and J lost 0; bases outside the gene matches: 10. Germline V gives CDR1 MNHEY, CDR2 SVGEGT. The CDR3 totals 16 residues. TCR beta CDR3 region amplification was performed from RNA transcripts. The HTBI set primed first-round TCR CDR3 RT-PCR. TCRdb redid the calling of the multiplex PCR reads with MiXCR, one entry per CDR3 protein. The sample has a few hundred thousand distinct CDR3 sequences, 15% to 20% seen once. This clonotype was counted at least ten times. The chain combines TRBV6-2 or TRBV6-3 with TRBJ1-2; TRBD1 agrees at 7 bases. This sequence was found in a man between 35 and 55 years old with Graves' hyperthyroidism. Source material: blood. The CDR3 bases are TGTGCCAGCAGCTCACAGGGGATGGCGACTAACTATGGCTACACCTTC. It is translated as CASSSQGMATNYGYTF.